This entry describes one TCR beta chain. What it recognizes is unknown. Ipilimumab-mediated CTLA-4 blockade plus focal radiation was given to patients having chemo-refractory metastatic non-small-cell lung cancer. These data come from a study of radiotherapy plus CTLA-4 blockade in lung cancer. General study findings and limits: Increased serum interferon-beta after radiation also reportedly predicted response strongly. Blood-borne expansion of tumor-derived TCR clones followed radiotherapy plus ipilimumab.

Produced via immunoSEQ multiplex PCR; TCRdb's table is partial and in-frame only. The sample records roughly 93,000 clones, 82% being singletons. Losses at the gene ends were 0 bases for V and 10 bases for J; bases not matched to a gene: 1. Germline lookup yields CDR1 SGDLS and CDR2 YYNGEE. The CDR3 covers 13 residues. The sample in question was peripheral blood, obtained from a patient treated with radiotherapy plus ipilimumab. The receptor's source is a human donor with non-small cell lung cancer who had a partial response to radiotherapy plus ipilimumab. This sequence joins TRBV9 and TRBJ1-1; the match to TRBD1 covers 12 bases. The CDR3 spells CASSVGDRGPAFF. The CDR3 DNA follows: TGTGCCAGCAGCGTAGGGGACAGGGGGCCAGCTTTCTTT. Full variable domain (outside the CDR3, taken from reference TRBV9 and TRBJ1-1): DSGVTQTPKHLITATGQRVTLRCSPRSGDLSVYWYQQSLDQGLQFLIQYYNGEERAKGNILERFSAQQFPDLHSELNLSSLELGDSALYFCASSVGDRGPAFFGQGTRLTVV.